The rows below give T cell receptor beta chains drawn from one sample of a study of blood T cell repertoires in COVID-19. This table comes from immunoSEQ multiplex PCR, and its TCRdb copy is limited to in-frame clones, with some not included. The sample records around 150,000 clones, roughly nine tenths being singletons. The sample was peripheral blood. Receptor source: a man in his 60s with active or convalescent COVID-19. Each CDR3 is given with its conserved first and last residue. A D gene is named only where the DNA matches it firmly. Expanded clones get a size class; other rows say once, few or many, or leave the size out.

>NA|TRBJ2-7|15|TRBD2|TRBV11-2
CASSYGTSGSYEQYF
TGTGCCAGCAGCTATGGGACTAGCGGGAGCTACGAGCAGTACTTC
>NA|TRBJ2-5|13|NA|TRBV11-3
CASSRRGQETQYF
TGTGCCAGCAGCCGCAGGGGTCAAGAGACCCAGTACTTC
>NA|TRBJ2-1|14|TRBD2|TRBV7-2
CASSLGDYPFEQFF
TGTGCCAGCAGCCTAGGGGACTATCCATTTGAGCAGTTCTTC
>NA|TRBJ2-1|12|NA|TRBV6-5
CASRETYNEQFF
TGTGCCAGCAGAGAGACCTACAATGAGCAGTTCTTC
>once|TRBJ1-2|15|NA|TRBV19
CASSTSLTGNYGYTF
TGTGCCAGTAGTACCTCACTGACGGGGAACTATGGCTACACCTTC
>few|TRBJ1-3|15|TRBD1|TRBV5-6
CASLRTGGSGNTIYF
TGTGCCAGCTTGAGGACAGGGGGCTCGGGAAACACCATATATTTT
>NA|TRBJ1-4|13|NA|TRBV29-1
CSVKAATNEKLFF
TGCAGCGTAAAAGCTGCAACTAATGAAAAACTGTTTTTT
>NA|TRBJ2-3|16|NA|TRBV3-1/TRBV3-2
CASSHLYPTTTDTQYF
TGTGCCAGCAGCCACCTATATCCTACTACCACAGATACGCAGTATTTT
>NA|TRBJ1-4|14|NA|TRBV2
CASKRVATNEKLFF
TGTGCCAGCAAAAGAGTGGCAACTAATGAAAAACTGTTTTTT
>NA|TRBJ1-1|14|TRBD1|TRBV2
CASRGDSSNTEAFF
TGTGCCAGCAGAGGGGACAGCTCGAACACTGAAGCTTTCTTT
>NA|TRBJ1-2|12|NA|TRBV7-9
CASSYAALGYTF
TGTGCCAGCAGCTACGCGGCTCTTGGCTACACCTTC
>once|TRBJ2-5|16|NA|TRBV6-5
CASSYSSQPHQETQYF
TGTGCCAGCAGTTACTCGAGCCAACCGCACCAAGAGACCCAGTACTTC
>NA|TRBJ2-7|11|NA|TRBV10-3
CAISATYEQYF
TGTGCCATCAGTGCTACCTACGAGCAGTACTTC
>NA|TRBJ1-1|13|NA|TRBV27
CASSLRGRLEAFF
TGTGCCAGCAGTTTACGGGGGAGACTCGAAGCTTTCTTT
>NA|TRBJ2-1|12|TRBD1|TRBV6-2/TRBV6-3
CASSLQGVEQFF
TGTGCCAGCAGTTTACAGGGGGTTGAGCAGTTCTTC
>once|TRBJ2-4|15|NA|TRBV5-1
CASSLEGGTKNIQYF
TGCGCCAGCAGCTTAGAGGGAGGTACCAAAAACATTCAGTACTTC
>NA|TRBJ2-1|16|TRBD2|TRBV5-1
CASSLGLAILYNEQFF
TGCGCCAGCAGCTTGGGACTAGCGATTTTATACAATGAGCAGTTCTTC
>NA|TRBJ1-6|19|NA|TRBV7-2
CASSLEAVAGTSYNSPLHF
TGTGCCAGCAGCTTAGAGGCGGTGGCCGGGACATCTTATAATTCACCCCTCCACTTT
>NA|TRBJ2-2|16|NA|TRBV5-6
CASSLLAVRLTGELFF
TGTGCCAGCAGCTTGTTAGCCGTCAGACTCACCGGGGAGCTGTTTTTT
>NA|TRBJ1-1|13|TRBD1|TRBV11-2
CASSRGQAVEAFF
TGTGCCAGCAGTCGCGGACAGGCTGTAGAAGCTTTCTTT
>NA|TRBJ2-7|18|TRBD2|TRBV5-4
CASSLKLAGLGGLYEQYF
TGTGCCAGCAGCTTGAAACTAGCGGGGCTCGGCGGGCTCTACGAGCAGTACTTC
>NA|TRBJ2-1|14|NA|TRBV5-1
CASSLMGSYNEQFF
TGCGCCAGCAGCTTGATGGGGAGCTACAATGAGCAGTTCTTC